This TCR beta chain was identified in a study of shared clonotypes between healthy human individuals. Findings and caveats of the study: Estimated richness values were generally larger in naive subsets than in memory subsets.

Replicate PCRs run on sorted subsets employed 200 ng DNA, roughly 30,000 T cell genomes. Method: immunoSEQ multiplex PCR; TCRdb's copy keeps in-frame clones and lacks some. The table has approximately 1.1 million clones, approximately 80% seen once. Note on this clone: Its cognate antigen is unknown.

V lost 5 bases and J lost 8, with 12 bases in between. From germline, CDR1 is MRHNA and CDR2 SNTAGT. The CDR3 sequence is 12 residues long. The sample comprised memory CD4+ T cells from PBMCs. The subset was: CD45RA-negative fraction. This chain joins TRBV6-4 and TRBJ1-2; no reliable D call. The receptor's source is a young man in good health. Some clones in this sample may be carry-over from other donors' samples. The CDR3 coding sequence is TGTGCCAGCAGTAACAGCCAAGGGGGCTACACCTTC. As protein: CASSNSQGGYTF.